This entry lists 19 T cell receptor beta chains sequenced from one sample in a study of neurological immune-mediated disorders. One entry per CDR3 protein, called by TCRdb with MiXCR from the 5' RACE reads. This sample has approximately 30,000 distinct CDR3 sequences, with 5% to 7.5% found just once. Material: PBMCs. These receptors all stem from a woman in her 50s in good health.

At least ten counts were recorded for this clonotype. The CDR3, as DNA: TGTGCCAGCAGCTTTTCCCATTTTAGCGGGGGGGCGGGCGAGCAGTACTTC. It encodes CASSFSHFSGGAGEQYF. This chain connects TRBV7-2 to TRBJ2-7; 11 bases are shared with TRBD2. The length of the CDR3 is 17 residues. Per the germline V gene, CDR1 is SGHTA and CDR2 is FQGNSA. Trimming at V came to 3 bases and at J to 6 bases, leaving 13 bases not matched to a gene.

This clonotype was counted at least ten times. This chain uses TRBV4-1 with TRBJ2-7, with 7 bases that match TRBD2. The CDR3 has 16 amino acids. Per germline, CDR1 MGHRA and CDR2 YSYEKL. V shed 1 base, J shed 2 bases, and the junction held 8 bases outside the gene matches. This CDR3 reads CASSQGDYQKTYEQYF. DNA of the CDR3: TGCGCCAGCAGCCAAGGGGACTACCAGAAAACCTACGAGCAGTACTTC.

There are many counts of this clonotype. The J gene is TRBJ2-7, the V gene TRBV5-1; D may be TRBD1 (6 bases). Germline V gene sequence: CDR1 SGHRS, CDR2 YFSETQ. The V gene lost 2 bases and the J gene lost 2 bases, with 14 bases spanning the gap. This CDR3 is built from 15 residues. CDR3 DNA: TGCGCCAGCAGCTTTTCAGGGGATCCAACCTACGAGCAGTACTTC. It encodes CASSFSGDPTYEQYF.

This clonotype was counted ten times or more. The chain has TRBV20-1 and TRBJ2-1; tentatively, D is TRBD1 (6 bases). Trimming pared 0 bases from V and 0 bases from J, leaving 6 bases between. The germline gives CDR1 DFQATT, CDR2 SNEGSKA (reference sequence). The CDR3 consists of 14 residues. CDR3 loop: CSAREGGSYNEQFF. The DNA of the CDR3 is TGCAGTGCTAGAGAAGGGGGCTCCTACAATGAGCAGTTCTTC.

This clonotype has ten or more counts. The rearrangement uses TRBV5-1 and TRBJ1-4; 10 bases agree with TRBD1. The CDR3 is 15 residues long. Unmatched junction bases numbered 5, after V lost 2 bases and J lost 7 bases. Germline lookup yields CDR1 SGHRS and CDR2 YFSETQ. The CDR3 here is CASSFAGQGIEKLFF. DNA of the CDR3: TGCGCCAGCAGCTTCGCGGGACAGGGGATTGAAAAACTGTTTTTT. Full variable domain (outside the CDR3, taken from reference TRBV5-1 and TRBJ1-4): KAGVTQTPRYLIKTRGQQVTLSCSPISGHRSVSWYQQTPGQGLQFLFEYFSETQRNKGNFPGRFSGRQFSNSRSEMNVSTLELGDSALYLCASSFAGQGIEKLFFGSGTQLSVL.

The sample holds many counts of this clonotype. The chain uses TRBV11-2 and TRBJ2-3, with a weak D call TRBD1 (6 bases). Germline loops: CDR1 SGHAT, CDR2 FQNNGV. The CDR3 is made up of 15 amino acids. The ends were cut back, 2 bases at V and 3 bases at J, with 12 bases in the middle. The CDR3 nucleotides read TGTGCCAGCAGCTTATGGTCCACAGGGACAGATACGCAGTATTTT. It yields the protein CASSLWSTGTDTQYF.

Ten or more counts support this clonotype. V gene TRBV5-6 combines with J gene TRBJ2-6; D not resolved. Germline values: CDR1 SGHDT, CDR2 YYEEEE. This CDR3 has 15 amino acids. The V gene lost 0 bases and the J gene lost 2 bases, with 6 bases spanning the gap. The chain's CDR3 is CASSLEGTGANVLTF. The DNA for the CDR3 is TGTGCCAGCAGCTTGGAGGGTACTGGGGCCAACGTCCTGACTTTC.

This clonotype has a count of ten or more. This chain joins TRBV20-1 and TRBJ1-2; D ambiguous. The CDR3 spans 14 residues. V lost 1 base and J lost 2, with 11 bases in between. Germline CDR1 DFQATT, CDR2 SNEGSKA (reference sequence). CDR3 residues: CSARGVLGNYGYTF. The CDR3 DNA sequence: TGCAGTGCTAGAGGGGTTCTGGGGAACTATGGCTACACCTTC.

This clonotype showed up many times. This chain joins TRBV28 and TRBJ1-2; D possibly corresponds to TRBD1 (5 bases). With 6 bases removed from V and 6 bases from J, the gap between germline ends came to 17 bases. Germline values: CDR1 MDHEN, CDR2 SYDVKM. CDR3 length: 14 residues. The CDR3 DNA sequence: TGTGCCAGCAGACCCTTGGCTAGGGGAGATGGCTACACCTTC. Amino acid sequence: CASRPLARGDGYTF.

Many counts were recorded for this clonotype. The chain links TRBV6-2 or TRBV6-3 to TRBJ1-1; no definite D call. Germline values: CDR1 MNHEY, CDR2 SVGEGT. V lost 0 bases and J lost 3, with 11 bases in between. The CDR3 loop spans 15 amino acids. CDR3 sequence reads: CASSYSRRPDTEAFF. CDR3 nucleotides: TGTGCCAGCAGTTACTCGCGCCGACCGGACACTGAAGCTTTCTTT.

Relative to its sample, this clonotype is medium-sized. The rearrangement links TRBV12-3 or TRBV12-4 to TRBJ1-5; D gene unclear. This CDR3 region has 12 residues. V was trimmed by 6 bases and J by 6 bases, leaving 9 bases between them. For the CDR3, the DNA is TGTGCCAGCAGAGGATCGGGTCAGCCCCAGCATTTT. Its protein product is CASRGSGQPQHF.

This clonotype appeared many times. The CDR3 reads CSARVGEQPQHF. In DNA, the CDR3 is TGCAGTGCTAGAGTGGGAGAACAGCCCCAGCATTTT. The chain combines TRBV20-1 with TRBJ1-5; D is ambiguous. Per the germline V gene, CDR1 is DFQATT and CDR2 is SNEGSKA (reference sequence). Trimming stripped 1 base from V and 7 bases from J, with 8 bases between. This CDR3 has 12 amino acids.

The table lists this clonotype with many counts. The V call is TRBV28, the J call TRBJ1-2; the match to TRBD1 covers 7 bases. CDR3 length equals 14 residues. The trim removed 6 bases at V and 5 bases at J, leaving 9 bases unmatched. Germline-derived CDR1 and CDR2 are MDHEN and SYDVKM. The CDR3 DNA is TGTGCCAGCAGCCGACAGGGTCGGCGGTATGGCTACACCTTC. Translated: CASSRQGRRYGYTF.

In this sample, this clonotype turned up many times. V gene TRBV28 combines with J gene TRBJ1-6; D not certain. The CDR3 length is 15 residues. CDR1 MDHEN and CDR2 SYDVKM come from the germline V gene. Between the trimmed V and J ends, which lost 4 bases and 4 bases, there was a span of 11 bases. CDR3 coding DNA: TGTGCCAGCAGTTCCCCCACACCTTATAATTCACCCCTCCACTTT. Amino acids: CASSSPTPYNSPLHF.

This clonotype was counted ten times or more. This rearrangement joins TRBV20-1 to TRBJ2-5, with 7 bases matching TRBD2. This CDR3 comprises 12 residues. The junction had 6 bases not matched to a gene; V was cut back by 4 bases and J by 7 bases. Germline assignment: CDR1 DFQATT and CDR2 SNEGSKA (reference sequence). CDR3 amino acids: CSAKAGFGTQYF. The CDR3 DNA reads TGCAGTGCTAAAGCGGGGTTTGGGACCCAGTACTTC.

This clonotype was seen ten or more times. This chain joins TRBV20-1 and TRBJ2-5; a possible D gene is TRBD1 (6 bases). Deletions cut 2 bases from V and 4 bases from J, with 8 bases between. From germline, CDR1 is DFQATT and CDR2 SNEGSKA (reference sequence). The CDR3 sequence is 12 residues long. CDR3 nucleotides: TGCAGTGCTAGATTACAGGGAGAGACCCAGTACTTC. Translating it yields CSARLQGETQYF.

This clonotype was seen ten or more times. The rearrangement links TRBV20-1 to TRBJ1-2; D unclear. Germline V gene data show CDR1 as DFQATT and CDR2 as SNEGSKA (reference sequence). The CDR3 sequence is 15 residues long. Trimming stripped 2 bases from V and 7 bases from J, with 20 bases between. As DNA, the CDR3 is TGCAGTGCTAGATCCCGGGAAAGGGAGGTCTTTGGCTACACCTTC. This encodes CSARSREREVFGYTF.

This clonotype was seen repeatedly, ten times or more. The chain couples TRBV7-2 to TRBJ2-1; D is uncertain. V lost 5 bases and J lost 8, with 10 bases in between. Germline V gene lookup returns CDR1 SGHTA and CDR2 FQGNSA. CDR3 size: 12 residues. The CDR3 loop is CASSPRTHEQFF. CDR3 nucleotide sequence: TGTGCCAGCAGCCCGAGGACCCATGAGCAGTTCTTC.

This clonotype was counted at least ten times. The V and J genes are TRBV29-1 and TRBJ2-3; D perhaps matches TRBD2 (6 bases). The germline V and J ends were trimmed by 5 bases and 1 base, with 13 bases remaining between them. The CDR3 loop spans 14 amino acids. Germline V gene lookup returns CDR1 SQVTM and CDR2 ANQGSEA. The CDR3 sequence is CSVPLEGGTDTQYF. DNA for the CDR3: TGCAGCGTTCCTCTGGAGGGAGGCACAGATACGCAGTATTTT.